This T cell receptor beta chain was recovered during a study of beta chain features in type 1 diabetes. On the study more broadly: Similarity in age, gender and cell yields was seen between patients and healthy donors. Study-level findings and limits: In the patient group, naive, central memory and Treg TCRB repertoires seemed more alike than in the healthy donor group. Shorter TCRB CDR3s, moderately but significantly so, were found in Type 1 diabetes patients in all four CD4+ subsets. Lower insertion and higher deletion counts appeared at VDJ junctions in type 1 diabetes patients.

Germline V gene lookup returns CDR1 SGHTA and CDR2 FQGTGA. The CDR3 length is 14 residues. V lost 3 bases, J lost 4 bases, and 13 bases lay in between. The sequenced template was cDNA made from the entire isolated RNA. There were 3.5 million or so reads on average in the naive, central memory and regulatory T cell samples. Sequencing was performed with immunoSEQ multiplex PCR; in TCRdb, only in-frame clones are kept and a portion is missing. The sample lists approximately 250,000 clones, roughly a tenth seen once, with over 0.015% in the top ten. As concerns this clone: Its specificity is not known.

The clonotype was recovered from a young man with type 1 diabetes. The chain employs TRBV7-3 and TRBJ2-7; the D gene is possibly TRBD2 (6 bases). The sample was naive CD4+ T cells from blood. The CDR3 nucleotides are TGTGCCAGCAGCTTTCAGGGAGGTCAATACGAGCAGTACTTC. Amino acids: CASSFQGGQYEQYF.